Sequencing of this T cell receptor beta chain was carried out in a study of T cells after yellow fever vaccination. TCRdb redid the calling of the 5' RACE reads with MiXCR, one entry per CDR3 protein. The top ten clones hold roughly a sixth of a sample with 300,000 or so distinct CDR3 sequences, less than 9.5% of them seen once. From germline, CDR1 is DFQATT and CDR2 SNEGSKA (reference sequence). This CDR3 comprises 16 residues. V gave up 5 bases and J gave up 7 bases, with 24 bases separating them. The source is a young man who received the YFV17D yellow fever vaccine. The chain combines TRBV20-1 with TRBJ2-4; D possibly corresponds to TRBD1 (5 bases). The sequencing here drew on PBMCs, taken roughly 45 days after the first yellow fever vaccination. CDR3 in amino acids: CSAPPRDSGIGNIQYF. The CDR3 DNA follows: TGCAGTGCTCCGCCCCGAGACTCAGGGATTGGGAACATTCAGTACTTC.